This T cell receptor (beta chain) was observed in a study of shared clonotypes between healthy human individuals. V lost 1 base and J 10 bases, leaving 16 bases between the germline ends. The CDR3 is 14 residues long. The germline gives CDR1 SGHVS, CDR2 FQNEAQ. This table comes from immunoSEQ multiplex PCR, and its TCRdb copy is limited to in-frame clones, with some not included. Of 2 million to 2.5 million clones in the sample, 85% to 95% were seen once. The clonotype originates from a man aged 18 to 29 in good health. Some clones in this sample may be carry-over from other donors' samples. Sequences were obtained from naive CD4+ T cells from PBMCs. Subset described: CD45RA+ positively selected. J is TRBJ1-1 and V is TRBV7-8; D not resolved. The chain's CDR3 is CASSLVDTTGGAFF. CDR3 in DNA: TGTGCCAGCAGCTTAGTCGACACTACGGGAGGAGCTTTCTTT. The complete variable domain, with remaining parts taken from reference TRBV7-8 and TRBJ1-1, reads GAGVSQSPRYKVAKRGQDVALRCDPISGHVSLFWYQQALGQGPEFLTYFQNEAQLDKSGLPSDRFFAERPEGSVSTLKIQRTQQEDSAVYLCASSLVDTTGGAFFGQGTRLTVV.